This TCR beta chain was found in a study of T cell responses to AZD1222 COVID-19 vaccine. Concerning this clone: Its specificity is not known.

CDR3 length: 16 amino acids. With V trimmed by 5 bases and J by 8 bases, 11 bases remained unmatched. CDR1 is LNHDA, CDR2 SQIVND, per germline (reference sequence). The study, taken as a whole, reports: With dominance at 160-218 and 743-854, vaccine-associated CD4 TCRs spanned spike.

TCRdb's table, derived via immunoSEQ multiplex PCR, lists solely in-frame clones and lacks some. The sample holds over 150,000 clones, around nine tenths seen once. The chain has TRBV19 and TRBJ2-1; 11 positions match TRBD2. The starting material was peripheral blood, obtained on day 0 of AZD1222 vaccination. This sequence was found in an adult in good health. The DNA of the CDR3 is TGTGCCAGTAGTCTAGCGGGAGGCCACCCTTATGATGAGCAGTTCTTC. Translation: CASSLAGGHPYDEQFF.